This TCR beta chain was documented in a study of response to subunit inactivated influenza vaccine. This clonotype has a count of ten or more. TCRdb recomputed calls from the RT-PCR reads with MiXCR, one row per CDR3 protein. There are about 500,000 distinct CDR3 sequences in the sample; approximately 15% occur only once, and 3% lies in the top ten. This TCR came from a man in his fifties or sixties who received an inactivated influenza vaccine. The sequenced sample was CD4+ T cells sorted from PBMCs, obtained less than 30 months after vaccination.

In DNA form, the CDR3 reads TGCAGTGCTAGAGTTCAGCCCTACGAGCAGTACTTC. Translating it yields CSARVQPYEQYF. This rearrangement joins TRBV20-1 to TRBJ2-7; D uncertain. Trimming stripped 1 base from V and 2 bases from J, with 6 bases between. The CDR3 length is 12 residues. Germline values: CDR1 DFQATT, CDR2 SNEGSKA (reference sequence).